A single count supports the clone carrying this TCR beta chain. Its antigen is as yet unknown. The data belong to a study of T cell responses to AZD1222 COVID-19 vaccine. Whole-study results and caveats: At 160-218 and 743-854, vaccine-associated CD4 TCRs were dominant, and they spanned spike. Sampling captured repertoires only after the peak T cell response. In the spike-specific TCR repertoire, nearly half reportedly target unmutated variant regions.

Assay used: immunoSEQ multiplex PCR; TCRdb lists only in-frame clones, some missing. The repertoire consists of roughly 190,000 clones, with roughly 93% occurring once and the leading ten covering around 4.3%. This TCR derives from an adult in good health. Sequences were derived from peripheral blood, sampled on day 0 of AZD1222 vaccination.

The CDR3 region has the DNA TGTGCCAGCAGCCTTAGCGGTAGCACAGATACGCAGTATTTT. Protein product: CASSLSGSTDTQYF. The chain combines TRBV5-4 with TRBJ2-3, with D possibly matching TRBD2 (6 bases). Per germline, CDR1 SGHNT and CDR2 YYREEE (reference sequence). This CDR3 has 14 residues. V was clipped by 4 bases and J by 0 bases, with 9 bases between them.